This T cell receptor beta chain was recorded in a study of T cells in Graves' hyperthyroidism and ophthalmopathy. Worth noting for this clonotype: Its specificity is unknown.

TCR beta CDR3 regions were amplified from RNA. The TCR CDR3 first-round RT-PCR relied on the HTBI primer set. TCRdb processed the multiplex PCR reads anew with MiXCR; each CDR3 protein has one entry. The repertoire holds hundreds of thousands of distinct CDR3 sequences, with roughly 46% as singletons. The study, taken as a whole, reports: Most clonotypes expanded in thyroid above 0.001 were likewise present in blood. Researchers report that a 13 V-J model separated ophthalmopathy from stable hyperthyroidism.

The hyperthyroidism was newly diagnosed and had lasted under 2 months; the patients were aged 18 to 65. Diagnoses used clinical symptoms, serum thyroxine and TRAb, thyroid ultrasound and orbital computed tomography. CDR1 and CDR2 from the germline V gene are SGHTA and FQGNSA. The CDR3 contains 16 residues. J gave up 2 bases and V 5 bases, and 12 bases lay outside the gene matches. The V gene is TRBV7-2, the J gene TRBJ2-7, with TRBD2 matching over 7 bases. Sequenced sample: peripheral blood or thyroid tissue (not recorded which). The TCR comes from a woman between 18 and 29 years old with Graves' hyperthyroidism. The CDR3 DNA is TGTGCCAGCAGCCAAGCGAGGGACTACCACACCTACGAGCAGTACTTC. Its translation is CASSQARDYHTYEQYF. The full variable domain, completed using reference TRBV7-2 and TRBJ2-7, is GAGVSQSPSNKVTEKGKDVELRCDPISGHTALYWYRQSLGQGLEFLIYFQGNSAPDKSGLPSDRFSAERTGGSVSTLTIQRTQQEDSAVYLCASSQARDYHTYEQYFGPGTRLTVT.